The 14 T cell receptor beta chains listed next were all sequenced from one sample in a study of blood T cells in healthy people across ages (dated by TCRdb to 2014 to 2015). The library was produced with 5' RACE. Sequencing relied on an Illumina HiSeq 2500. The second PCR ran for about 7 to 11 cycles and used a J-beta primer mix along with a sample-barcoded 5' primer. The raw public data were reprocessed by TCRdb itself: fastp quality trimming at Q25, MiXCR clonotype calling, in-frame beta chains only. Entries are consolidated by CDR3 protein sequence, retaining the most common genes and DNA. Within this sample are about 1,400,000 distinct CDR3 sequences, with 45% to 70% of them counted one time only. The ten largest clonotypes hold 6.5% to 8% of the sample. The sequenced sample consisted of blood. These receptors were collected from a man between 18 and 35 years old in good health.

The J gene is TRBJ2-5, the V gene TRBV7-8; D is unclear. The J call is in doubt because the DNA end fits TRBJ2-7 better. From germline, CDR1 is SGHVS and CDR2 FQNEAQ. There are 14 residues in the CDR3. The CDR3 sequence is CASSPQQPPNEQYF. Here the CDR3 DNA reads TGTGCCAGCAGCCCCCAACAACCTCCCAACGAGCAGTACTTC.

V is TRBV7-2 and J is TRBJ2-1; TRBD2 might be the D (6 bases). From germline, CDR1 is SGHTA and CDR2 FQGNSA. The CDR3 extends over 15 amino acids. Deletions cut 5 bases from V and 10 bases from J, with 21 bases between. CDR3 sequence (DNA): TGTGCCAGCAGCATCGGGACTCCCAGCAACGGCGAGCAGTTCTTC. Translation: CASSIGTPSNGEQFF.

The chain has TRBV3-1 and TRBJ2-1; 9 nucleotides align to TRBD2. The V gene's germline CDR1 is LGHDT and CDR2 YNNKEL (reference sequence). The CDR3 contains 17 residues. The V gene end was trimmed by 1 base and the J gene end by 13 bases; junction bases not matched to a gene: 17. Written as DNA, the CDR3 is TGTGCCAGCAGCCAAGTGGGGGGACTAGCAGACGGAGAGACCCAGTTCTTC. This codes for CASSQVGGLADGETQFF.

The genes are TRBV25-1 and TRBJ2-1; TRBD2 matches at 7 bases. Germline values: CDR1 MGHDK, CDR2 SYGVNS. This CDR3 has 14 amino acids. The V gene end was trimmed by 3 bases and the J gene end by 7 bases; junction bases not matched to a gene: 6. In DNA, the CDR3 is TGTGCCAGCAGTGACGCGGGGGTGCGGAATGAGCAGTTCTTC. Translating gives CASSDAGVRNEQFF.

This chain uses TRBV20-1 with TRBJ2-7, with no clear D. The CDR3 sequence is 14 residues long. In germline, CDR1 is DFQATT, CDR2 SNEGSKA (reference sequence). Trimming took 1 base from V and 3 from J, leaving 13 bases between them. The CDR3 DNA reads TGCAGTGCTAGAGTCACAGAAAGAAACTACGAGCAGTACTTC. It translates to CSARVTERNYEQYF.

The chain combines TRBV13 with TRBJ2-5; D might be TRBD2 (6 bases). CDR3 length equals 16 residues. V lost 3 bases to trimming and J lost 3 bases, with 17 bases between them. Germline V lookup: CDR1 PRHDT, CDR2 FYEKMQ (reference sequence). CDR3 bases: TGTGCCAGCAGCTTTACGGGAGACGGGGGAAAAGAGACCCAGTACTTC. Protein sequence: CASSFTGDGGKETQYF.

This clonotype was recorded a few times. CDR3 amino acids: CATSRHRGQGNTEAFF. CDR3 in DNA: TGTGCCACCAGCAGGCATCGAGGGCAGGGGAACACTGAAGCTTTCTTT. The chain has TRBV15 and TRBJ1-1, with a tentative D call TRBD1 (5 bases). The CDR3 consists of 16 residues. Trimming cost V 3 bases and J 1 base, with 15 bases left between them. Germline V gene sequence: CDR1 LNHNV, CDR2 YYDKDF (reference sequence). The full variable domain, rest sourced from reference TRBV15 and TRBJ1-1, is DAMVIQNPRYQVTQFGKPVTLSCSQTLNHNVMYWYQQKSSQAPKLLFHYYDKDFNNEADTPDNFQSRRPNTSFCFLDIRSPGLGDTAMYLCATSRHRGQGNTEAFFGQGTRLTVV.

Only one count was recorded for this clonotype. The chain recombines TRBV19 with TRBJ1-5, with a weak D call TRBD1 (6 bases). Germline CDR1 reads LNHDA; CDR2 reads SQIVND (reference sequence). The V gene lost 6 bases and the J gene lost 6 bases, with 18 bases spanning the gap. The CDR3 is 15 residues long. DNA of the CDR3: TGTGCCAGTAGCCTCAGGACAGAGCGGCTTCAGCCCCAGCATTTT. It codes for CASSLRTERLQPQHF.

This clonotype appeared a few times. This chain links TRBV5-1 with TRBJ2-7; 9 positions agree with TRBD1. J gave up 3 bases and V 8 bases, and 9 bases lay outside the gene matches. Germline V gene lookup returns CDR1 SGHRS and CDR2 YFSETQ. CDR3 size: 14 residues. The CDR3 loop reads CASGSGTGLYEQYF. The DNA of the CDR3 is TGCGCCAGTGGGTCCGGGACAGGGCTCTACGAGCAGTACTTC. The whole variable domain, filled in from reference TRBV5-1 and TRBJ2-7, reads KAGVTQTPRYLIKTRGQQVTLSCSPISGHRSVSWYQQTPGQGLQFLFEYFSETQRNKGNFPGRFSGRQFSNSRSEMNVSTLELGDSALYLCASGSGTGLYEQYFGPGTRLTVT.

The chain's CDR3 is CASSLAPRLGADEQFF. CDR3 in DNA: TGCGCCAGCAGCTTAGCACCCAGACTAGGGGCAGATGAGCAGTTCTTC. This chain connects TRBV5-1 to TRBJ2-1; possibly TRBD2 for D (6 bases). The V gene lost 2 bases and the J gene lost 8 bases, with 20 bases spanning the gap. The germline gives CDR1 SGHRS, CDR2 YFSETQ. The CDR3 contains 16 residues.

V is TRBV28 and J is TRBJ2-4; TRBD2 might be the D (6 bases). The J call is uncertain, as TRBJ2-7 better fits the DNA end. CDR1 and CDR2 (germline): MDHEN, SYDVKM. The CDR3 loop spans 15 amino acids. The CDR3: CASPSGAGPTYEQYF. CDR3 in DNA: TGTGCCTCCCCCTCCGGGGCGGGACCCACCTACGAGCAGTACTTC.

The chain is built from TRBV14 and TRBJ2-6; D gene unclear. V was pared by 1 base and J by 2 bases, with 12 bases between. The CDR3 length is 17 residues. CDR1 is SGHDN, CDR2 FVKESK, per germline. The CDR3 coding sequence is TGTGCCAGCAGCCAAGCGCTGGCGGCGGCTGGGGCCAACGTCCTGACTTTC. As protein: CASSQALAAAGANVLTF. Supplemented by reference TRBV14 and TRBJ2-6, the full variable domain reads EAGVTQFPSHSVIEKGQTVTLRCDPISGHDNLYWYRRVMGKEIKFLLHFVKESKQDESGMPNNRFLAERTGGTYSTLKVQPAELEDSGVYFCASSQALAAAGANVLTFGAGSRLTVL.

The chain recombines TRBV29-1 with TRBJ1-2, with D uncertain. Between the trimmed V and J ends, which lost 1 base and 4 bases, there was a span of 7 bases. The CDR3 consists of 12 residues. From germline, CDR1 is SQVTM and CDR2 ANQGSEA. This CDR3 reads CSVEVQTYGYTF. The CDR3, as DNA: TGCAGCGTTGAAGTTCAGACCTATGGCTACACCTTC.

J is TRBJ1-2 and V is TRBV6-1; 8 bases are shared with TRBD1. The V and J ends lost 8 bases and 7 bases, in that order; junction bases with no gene match: 6. The length of the CDR3 is 12 residues. Germline V gene sequence: CDR1 MNHNS, CDR2 SASEGT. The CDR3 protein is CASGKTGVGYTF. For the CDR3, the DNA is TGTGCCAGCGGGAAGACAGGGGTTGGCTACACCTTC.